Given below is one T cell receptor (beta chain) in context. This record comes from a study of shared clonotypes between healthy human individuals. Unmatched junction bases numbered 22, after V lost 5 bases and J lost 6 bases. This CDR3 spans 18 amino acids. Looked up from germline, CDR1 is LNHDA and CDR2 is SQIVND (reference sequence). Using immunoSEQ multiplex PCR, the repertoire was profiled, and TCRdb retains in-frame clones only, with some absent. There are about 2.3 million clones in the sample; 92% occur only once, and around 0.35% lies in the top ten. The genes are TRBV19 and TRBJ2-7; 7 positions agree with TRBD1. The specimen sequenced was naive CD4+ T cells from PBMCs. Subset denoted: CD45RA+ positively selected. This clonotype originated in a man between 18 and 35 years old in good health. Some clones in this sample may be carry-over from other donors' samples. This CDR3 reads CASSLGWDRTGPTAEQYF. In DNA, the CDR3 is TGTGCCAGTAGTTTGGGATGGGATCGGACAGGCCCCACGGCCGAGCAGTACTTC. Combining the CDR3 with reference TRBV19 and TRBJ2-7 gives the whole variable domain DGGITQSPKYLFRKEGQNVTLSCEQNLNHDAMYWYRQDPGQGLRLIYYSQIVNDFQKGDIAEGYSVSREKKESFPLTVTSAQKNPTAFYLCASSLGWDRTGPTAEQYFGPGTRLTVT.